This section outlines one T cell receptor (beta chain) sequence together with its context. Its antigen is currently unknown. The immunoSEQ assay was v3. Libraries were sequenced to 1.5 million to 2.5 million read pairs (survey) or roughly 4.5-6.5 million (deep). The protocol was immunoSEQ multiplex PCR, while the TCRdb copy is restricted to in-frame clones and leaves out a portion. The table has 55,000 to 65,000 clones, around 63% seen once. These data are taken from a study of TIL therapy for anti-PD-1-resistant metastatic lung cancer. Whole-study context: Tumor harvest preceded PD-1/PD-L1 blockade, followed by nivolumab treatment. Most patients had lung adenocarcinoma; a handful of tumors were EGFR-mutant, two ALK-rearranged; half smoked currently or formerly.

V shed 6 bases and J shed 3 bases, with 12 bases lying between them. The CDR3 is 14 amino acids. Germline V gene lookup returns CDR1 SNHLY and CDR2 FYNNEI. Time point noted: pre-treatment sample, taken before nivolumab and TIL therapy. General study findings and limits: This highly selected cohort may not generalize to typical lung cancer patients.

The genes are TRBV2 and TRBJ1-5, with TRBD1 as a possible D gene (5 bases). The TCR was taken from a person aged 25 to 85 with non-small cell lung cancer. The specimen comprised blood, sampled at baseline. Written as DNA, the CDR3 is TGTGCCAGCAGCCCGGGACCTTTCAATCAGCCCCAGCATTTT. Amino acids: CASSPGPFNQPQHF.